This record covers a single T cell receptor beta chain. The antigen remains undetermined. The CDR3 length is 14 residues. CDR1 GTSNPN and CDR2 SVGIG come from the germline V gene (reference sequence). Trimming took 4 bases from V and 1 from J, leaving 10 bases between them. The sample belongs to a study of cytomegalovirus exposure and HLA in healthy donors. The study, taken as a whole, reports: V- and J-gene trimming of TCR beta was linked (in a later analysis) to a missense DCLRE1C variant. A classifier reportedly called cytomegalovirus status with high sensitivity and specificity.

Both 60 Vbeta primers and 13 Jbeta primers went into the PCR. Libraries were prepared by immunoSEQ multiplex PCR; TCRdb keeps only in-frame clonotypes and omits some of them. This table has around 100,000 clones, around 10% appearing once. The gene calls are TRBV30 and TRBJ2-2, with D perhaps matching TRBD2 (6 bases). This TCR came from a man aged 40-49 years in good health and CMV-seropositive. Sequences were obtained from PBMCs. The CDR3 loop is CAWTLAENTGELFF. The CDR3 nucleotides are TGTGCCTGGACACTAGCAGAGAACACCGGGGAGCTGTTTTTT. Combining the CDR3 with reference TRBV30 and TRBJ2-2 gives the whole variable domain SQTIHQWPATLVQPVGSPLSLECTVEGTSNPNLYWYRQAAGRGLQLLFYSVGIGQISSEVPQNLSASRPQDRQFILSSKKLLLSDSGFYLCAWTLAENTGELFFGEGSRLTVL.